Listed here are 8 T cell receptor beta chains from one sample, sequenced in a study of blood T cell repertoires in COVID-19. Clones were sequenced by immunoSEQ multiplex PCR, and TCRdb holds only the in-frame ones, with some missing. Of some 270,000 clones listed, 70% to 90% are singletons. The sequencing input was peripheral blood. These receptors originate from a woman in her 70s with acute or convalescent COVID-19.

The chain combines TRBV7-6 with TRBJ2-7; 10 bases match TRBD2. The CDR3 is 14 amino acids. Germline CDR1 reads SGHVS; CDR2 reads FNYEAQ. V gave up 4 bases and J gave up 2 bases; unmatched junction bases: 2. CDR3: CASSSSGGPYEQYF. The DNA of the CDR3 is TGTGCCAGCAGCTCTAGCGGGGGCCCCTACGAGCAGTACTTC.

The chain links TRBV24-1 to TRBJ1-1; no clear D. Per the germline V gene, CDR1 is KGHDR and CDR2 is SFDVKD. The V end lost 4 bases, the J end lost 10 bases, and 9 bases lay between the germline ends. The CDR3 length is 11 residues. DNA for the CDR3: TGTGCCACCAGTGAGGGCCCGGTAGCTTTCTTT. Residues: CATSEGPVAFF.

This rearrangement joins TRBV19 to TRBJ2-1; D might be TRBD1 (6 bases). V dropped 1 base and J dropped 4 bases, with 23 bases sitting between them. CDR3 length equals 19 residues. CDR1 is LNHDA and CDR2 is SQIVND in the germline V gene (reference sequence). The CDR3 nucleotides read TGTGCCAGTAGTATAGGGTCAGGGGCCTTGAGGAGCCGTTACAATGAGCAGTTCTTC. Its translation: CASSIGSGALRSRYNEQFF.

J is TRBJ1-1 and V is TRBV5-1; TRBD1 agrees at 7 bases. Germline trimming cut 4 bases from V and 0 bases from J; bases unmatched to any gene: 9. Germline-derived CDR1 and CDR2 are SGHRS and YFSETQ. This CDR3 contains 16 residues. Here the CDR3 reads CASSRNTGQLNTEAFF. CDR3 bases: TGCGCCAGCAGCCGGAATACGGGACAGTTGAACACTGAAGCTTTCTTT.

V and J are TRBV18 and TRBJ1-1, with D perhaps matching TRBD1 (6 bases). Germline CDR1 KGHSH, CDR2 LQKENI. The CDR3 is 15 residues long. Deletions cut 3 bases from V and 5 bases from J, with 16 bases between. The CDR3 is CASSPPTGSYTEAFF. In nucleotides, the CDR3 is TGTGCCAGCTCACCGCCTACAGGGTCGTATACTGAAGCTTTCTTT.

The chain couples TRBV7-2 to TRBJ2-4; 10 bases line up with TRBD2. Germline CDR1 SGHTA, CDR2 FQGNSA. The CDR3 loop spans 14 amino acids. With V trimmed by 4 bases and J by 8 bases, 5 bases remained unmatched. The CDR3 region has the DNA TGTGCCAGCAGCTCACTAGCGGGATTTGACATTCAGTACTTC. The encoded protein is CASSSLAGFDIQYF.

The chain employs TRBV7-3 and TRBJ2-6; 7 positions agree with TRBD2. Germline assignment: CDR1 SGHTA and CDR2 FQGTGA. The CDR3 loop spans 18 amino acids. V lost 2 bases, J lost 1 base, and 8 bases stayed unmatched. The CDR3 here is CASSLPGGRTSGANVLTF. In DNA form, the CDR3 reads TGTGCCAGCAGCTTACCGGGGGGACGGACTTCTGGGGCCAACGTCCTGACTTTC.

The chain couples TRBV7-2 to TRBJ2-7; the D gene is possibly TRBD1 (5 bases). V lost 1 base and J lost 0, with 10 bases in between. CDR3 length equals 15 residues. CDR1 is SGHTA and CDR2 is FQGNSA in the germline V gene. The CDR3 region has the DNA TGTGCCAGCAGCTTAGTAGGACAAAGCTCCTACGAGCAGTACTTC. It specifies CASSLVGQSSYEQYF. Supplemented by reference TRBV7-2 and TRBJ2-7, the full variable domain reads GAGVSQSPSNKVTEKGKDVELRCDPISGHTALYWYRQSLGQGLEFLIYFQGNSAPDKSGLPSDRFSAERTGGSVSTLTIQRTQQEDSAVYLCASSLVGQSSYEQYFGPGTRLTVT.